What follows is one TCR beta chain and its context. What it recognizes is unknown. The entry originates in a study of T cells in localized non-small cell lung cancer. Whole-study findings and limits: Overall survival was longer when the density of T cells in the blood was higher. The study sequenced only one region of the tumor. As a result, intratumor heterogeneity could not be excluded and remains possible. Researchers found a median around 61 of the top 100 tumor clones in adjacent lung. Uninvolved nearby lung showed the greatest T cell clonality, exceeding that found in tumor.

Sequenced by immunoSEQ multiplex PCR; TCRdb stores in-frame clones only, minus some. The sample has 70,000 to 85,000 clones, roughly 80% seen once. Germline CDR1 and CDR2: SGHVS and FNYEAQ. The ends lost 2 bases at V and 5 bases at J; junction bases unmatched: 4. There are 15 residues in the CDR3. This specimen was peripheral blood, taken before any cancer treatment. The V call is TRBV7-6, the J call TRBJ2-1; 9 positions match TRBD2. The receptor was isolated from a female donor older than 55 with stage I lung adenocarcinoma. The CDR3 DNA follows: TGTGCCAGCAGCTTACTAGCGGGGATGAACAATGAGCAGTTCTTC. Its protein is CASSLLAGMNNEQFF.